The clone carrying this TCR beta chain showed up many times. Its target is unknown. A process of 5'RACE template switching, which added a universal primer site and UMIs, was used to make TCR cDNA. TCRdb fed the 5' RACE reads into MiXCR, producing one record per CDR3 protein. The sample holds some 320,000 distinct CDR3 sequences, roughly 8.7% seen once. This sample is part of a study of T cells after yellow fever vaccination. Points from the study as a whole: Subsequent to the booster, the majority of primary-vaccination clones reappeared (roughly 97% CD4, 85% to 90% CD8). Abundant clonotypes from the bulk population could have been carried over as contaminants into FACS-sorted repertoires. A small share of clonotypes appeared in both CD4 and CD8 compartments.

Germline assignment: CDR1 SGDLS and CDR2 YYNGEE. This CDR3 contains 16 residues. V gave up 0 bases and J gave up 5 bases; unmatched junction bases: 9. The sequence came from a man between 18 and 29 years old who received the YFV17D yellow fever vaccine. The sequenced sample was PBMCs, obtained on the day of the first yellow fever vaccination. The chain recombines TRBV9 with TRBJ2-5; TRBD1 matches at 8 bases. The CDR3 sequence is CASSVASQGAGETQYF. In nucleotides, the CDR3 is TGTGCCAGCAGCGTAGCTTCCCAGGGGGCGGGGGAGACCCAGTACTTC.